These 32 T cell receptor beta chains originate from one sample sequenced in a study of blood T cell repertoires in COVID-19. TCRdb keeps only in-frame clones here, not all; method: immunoSEQ multiplex PCR. The repertoire consists of under 250,000 clones, with 70% to 90% occurring once and the leading ten covering 10% to 12%. The sequenced material came from PBMCs or T cells enriched from blood (not recorded which). The receptors were gathered from a man aged 25-40 years who had recovered from COVID-19.

This chain links TRBV9 with TRBJ2-7; D gene uncertain. The germline V gene has CDR1 SGDLS and CDR2 YYNGEE. This CDR3 is built from 14 residues. Trimming took 0 bases from V and 3 from J, leaving 10 bases between them. The CDR3 bases are TGTGCCAGCAGCGTAGGTAGTACCGGCTACGAGCAGTACTTC. Its protein product is CASSVGSTGYEQYF. Combining the CDR3 with reference TRBV9 and TRBJ2-7 gives the whole variable domain DSGVTQTPKHLITATGQRVTLRCSPRSGDLSVYWYQQSLDQGLQFLIQYYNGEERAKGNILERFSAQQFPDLHSELNLSSLELGDSALYFCASSVGSTGYEQYFGPGTRLTVT.

The chain combines TRBV29-1 with TRBJ2-3; D is perhaps TRBD2 (5 bases). Trimming stripped 6 bases from V and 2 bases from J, with 15 bases between. In germline, CDR1 is SQVTM, CDR2 ANQGSEA. The CDR3 is 14 amino acids. The CDR3 protein is CSVGRELPTDTQYF. The CDR3 nucleotides are TGCAGCGTGGGGAGAGAACTTCCCACAGATACGCAGTATTTT.

The J gene is TRBJ2-1, the V gene TRBV7-8; 12 nucleotides line up with TRBD2. The ends lost 1 base at V and 15 bases at J; junction bases unmatched: 19. The CDR3 has 18 residues. From germline, CDR1 is SGHVS and CDR2 FQNEAQ. The CDR3 here is CASSLVDPATSGRLGGFF. CDR3 DNA: TGTGCCAGCAGCTTAGTCGATCCCGCGACTAGCGGGAGATTGGGGGGGTTCTTC.

This chain joins TRBV2 and TRBJ2-2, with 10 bases matching TRBD1. After removal of 8 bases from V and 8 bases from J, the junction contained 8 bases not matched to a gene. The CDR3 covers 14 residues. From germline, CDR1 is SNHLY and CDR2 FYNNEI. CDR3 protein: CASRDRGLPGELFF. CDR3 DNA sequence: TGTGCCAGCCGGGACAGGGGCCTTCCAGGGGAGCTGTTTTTT.

The V gene is TRBV5-1, the J gene TRBJ2-3; 8 bases align to TRBD2. V shed 5 bases, J shed 2 bases, and the junction held 4 bases outside the gene matches. The germline gives CDR1 SGHRS, CDR2 YFSETQ. The CDR3 runs 14 residues. The CDR3 DNA follows: TGCGCCAGCAGGACGGGGGGGACCACAGATACGCAGTATTTT. Protein product: CASRTGGTTDTQYF.

The chain is built from TRBV7-9 and TRBJ2-1; 8 bases map to TRBD2. The germline gives CDR1 SEHNR, CDR2 FQNEAQ (reference sequence). The CDR3 has 15 residues. The V gene end was trimmed by 3 bases and the J gene end by 8 bases; junction bases not matched to a gene: 9. The CDR3 loop reads CASSFLSGRSDEQFF. In nucleotides, the CDR3 is TGTGCCAGCAGCTTTCTAAGCGGGAGATCGGATGAGCAGTTCTTC. Drawing the rest from reference TRBV7-9 and TRBJ2-1, the complete variable domain is DTGVSQNPRHKITKRGQNVTFRCDPISEHNRLYWYRQTLGQGPEFLTYFQNEAQLEKSRLLSDRFSAERPKGSFSTLEIQRTEQGDSAMYLCASSFLSGRSDEQFFGPGTRLTVL.

The J gene is TRBJ2-2, the V gene TRBV5-1; the match to TRBD1 covers 9 bases. Losses at the gene ends were 0 bases for V and 6 bases for J; bases not matched to a gene: 3. CDR1 is SGHRS, CDR2 YFSETQ, per germline. The CDR3 runs to 15 residues. Here the CDR3 DNA reads TGCGCCAGCAGCTTGGCCCGGACAGGGGCCGGGGAGCTGTTTTTT. This encodes CASSLARTGAGELFF.

The V and J genes are TRBV7-9 and TRBJ2-1; maybe TRBD1 (6 bases). The CDR3 has 13 amino acids. V shed 5 bases and J shed 6 bases, with 11 bases lying between them. The germline V gene has CDR1 SEHNR and CDR2 FQNEAQ (reference sequence). In DNA form, the CDR3 reads TGTGCCAGCAGCCTAAGAGGGGGCAATGAGCAGTTCTTC. Protein: CASSLRGGNEQFF.

The chain uses TRBV18 and TRBJ2-3; D perhaps matches TRBD1 (6 bases). The CDR3 is 16 residues long. The V end was cut by 6 bases, the J end by 1 base, with 17 bases between. The V gene's germline CDR1 is KGHSH and CDR2 LQKENI. The CDR3 nucleotides are TGTGCCAGCTCTTCCTACAGCGCAGGGGGCACAGATACGCAGTATTTT. Protein product: CASSSYSAGGTDTQYF.

This chain joins TRBV7-8 and TRBJ2-1; 7 nucleotides agree with TRBD2. CDR1 SGHVS and CDR2 FQNEAQ come from the germline V gene. The CDR3 runs to 17 residues. Trimming cost V 5 bases and J 0 bases; bases outside gene matches: 10. Written as DNA, the CDR3 is TGTGCCAGCAGCCCTAACCCCCGGACTAGCTCCTACAATGAGCAGTTCTTC. This translates into CASSPNPRTSSYNEQFF. Filled out from reference TRBV7-8 and TRBJ2-1, the complete variable domain reads GAGVSQSPRYKVAKRGQDVALRCDPISGHVSLFWYQQALGQGPEFLTYFQNEAQLDKSGLPSDRFFAERPEGSVSTLKIQRTQQEDSAVYLCASSPNPRTSSYNEQFFGPGTRLTVL.

The rearrangement links TRBV6-5 to TRBJ1-1; perhaps TRBD1 as D (5 bases). V shed 11 bases and J shed 3 bases, with 16 bases lying between them. Germline V lookup: CDR1 MNHEY, CDR2 SVGAGI. The CDR3 totals 13 residues. The DNA for the CDR3 is TGTGCCGGGCCAGGGAGGGAGGACACTGAAGCTTTCTTT. This codes for CAGPGREDTEAFF.

The chain employs TRBV27 and TRBJ1-5; the D gene is possibly TRBD1 (5 bases). V lost 3 bases and J lost 1, with 10 bases in between. The CDR3 length is 15 residues. Per the germline V gene, CDR1 is MNHEY and CDR2 is SMNVEV (reference sequence). The CDR3 sequence: CASSFYAGSNQPQHF. As DNA, the CDR3 is TGTGCCAGCAGTTTTTACGCAGGGAGCAATCAGCCCCAGCATTTT.

V gene TRBV19 combines with J gene TRBJ2-2, with TRBD1 matching over 10 bases. This CDR3 contains 14 residues. CDR1 and CDR2 from the germline V gene are LNHDA and SQIVND (reference sequence). Unmatched junction bases numbered 4, after V lost 8 bases and J lost 4 bases. The CDR3 here is CASAGTGVTGELFF. The CDR3 coding sequence is TGTGCCAGTGCAGGGACAGGGGTCACCGGGGAGCTGTTTTTT.

This chain connects TRBV10-2 to TRBJ2-1; TRBD2 might be the D (6 bases). CDR1 is WSHSY and CDR2 is SAAADI in the germline V gene. The CDR3 extends over 16 amino acids. Between the trimmed V and J ends, which lost 3 bases and 2 bases, there was a span of 14 bases. The CDR3 spells CASSEYAGLTYNEQFF. CDR3 coding DNA: TGCGCCAGCAGTGAATACGCGGGGCTTACCTACAATGAGCAGTTCTTC.

The chain has TRBV5-5 and TRBJ2-7; 9 nucleotides align to TRBD1. CDR3 length: 16 residues. The germline V gene has CDR1 SGHKS and CDR2 YYEKEE (reference sequence). V shed 4 bases, J shed 4 bases, and the junction held 12 bases outside the gene matches. CDR3 residues: CASSPRAAGQGYEQYF. The DNA of the CDR3 is TGTGCCAGCAGCCCCAGAGCTGCCGGACAGGGGTACGAGCAGTACTTC.

This rearrangement joins TRBV19 to TRBJ2-2; D unresolved. V was pared by 0 bases and J by 5 bases, with 7 bases between. The CDR3 is 14 amino acids. From germline, CDR1 is LNHDA and CDR2 SQIVND (reference sequence). For the CDR3, the DNA is TGTGCCAGTAGTATAGATCTCTTGACCGGGGAGCTGTTTTTT. Encoded protein: CASSIDLLTGELFF.

The V gene is TRBV30, the J gene TRBJ1-4, with D possibly TRBD1 on 5 matching bases. The germline gives CDR1 GTSNPN, CDR2 SVGIG (reference sequence). CDR3 length: 14 residues. V lost 0 bases to trimming and J lost 13 bases, with 18 bases between them. The CDR3 region is CAWSVLGQGGILFF. CDR3 DNA sequence: TGTGCCTGGAGTGTCCTAGGCCAGGGAGGGATACTGTTTTTT.

The chain recombines TRBV4-2 with TRBJ1-3; D is uncertain. Germline CDR1 reads LGHNA; CDR2 reads YNFKEQ. With 0 bases removed from V and 1 base from J, the gap between germline ends came to 10 bases. The CDR3 sequence is 16 residues long. The CDR3 nucleotides read TGTGCCAGCAGCCAAGACCTCCCACTGTCTGGAAACACCATATATTTT. This gives the protein CASSQDLPLSGNTIYF.

The rearrangement uses TRBV4-2 and TRBJ2-1; 8 positions match TRBD2. Germline V lookup: CDR1 LGHNA, CDR2 YNFKEQ. V was clipped by 0 bases and J by 5 bases; unmatched bases: 9. There are 17 residues in the CDR3. The CDR3 DNA sequence: TGTGCCAGCAGCCAAGAGTCAAGCGGGGGCTTCAACAATGAGCAGTTCTTC. Translation gives CASSQESSGGFNNEQFF.

The V call is TRBV7-2, the J call TRBJ1-2; TRBD1 matches at 9 bases. Germline V gives CDR1 SGHTA, CDR2 FQGNSA. Germline trimming cut 6 bases from V and 0 bases from J; bases unmatched to any gene: 14. The CDR3 is 18 amino acids. The CDR3 loop reads CASRGVDGQGSTNYGYTF. The CDR3 DNA reads TGTGCCAGCAGGGGGGTAGATGGACAGGGGTCGACTAACTATGGCTACACCTTC.

The chain joins TRBV10-3 to TRBJ1-1; D possibly corresponds to TRBD1 (5 bases). Germline V CDR1 and CDR2: ENHRY, SYGVKD. Trimming took 4 bases from V and 4 from J, leaving 13 bases between them. There are 14 residues in the CDR3. CDR3 DNA: TGTGCCATCAGTGTGTGGCAGGGATCCACTGAAGCTTTCTTT. This encodes CAISVWQGSTEAFF.

This clone turned up a few times. The chain has TRBV2 and TRBJ2-5, with 8 bases that match TRBD2. Trimming at V came to 2 bases and at J to 5 bases, leaving 7 bases not matched to a gene. Germline CDR1 reads SNHLY; CDR2 reads FYNNEI. The CDR3 spans 15 residues. Written as DNA, the CDR3 is TGTGCCAGCAGTGAAACGGGGGGGGCGTATGAGACCCAGTACTTC. Translated: CASSETGGAYETQYF.

The chain employs TRBV6-1 and TRBJ1-3; TRBD1 agrees at 10 bases. The J segment lost 7 bases and the V segment lost 2 bases, leaving 8 bases of the junction unmatched. CDR1 is MNHNS and CDR2 is SASEGT in the germline V gene. The CDR3 totals 16 residues. CDR3 in amino acids: CASSENLGQGRNTIYF. As DNA, the CDR3 is TGTGCCAGCAGTGAAAACTTGGGACAGGGGCGGAACACCATATATTTT.

The rearrangement uses TRBV25-1 and TRBJ1-5; a weak D match, TRBD1 (6 bases). Looked up from germline, CDR1 is MGHDK and CDR2 is SYGVNS. The CDR3 sequence is 15 residues long. The V gene lost 7 bases and the J gene lost 5 bases, with 18 bases spanning the gap. The CDR3 region has the DNA TGTGCCAGCAATCCAATAGGGGGGGGAGATCAGCCCCAGCATTTT. Its translation: CASNPIGGGDQPQHF.

The chain joins TRBV14 to TRBJ2-7, with D possibly matching TRBD2 (6 bases). Germline-derived CDR1 and CDR2 are SGHDN and FVKESK. The CDR3 is 17 residues long. The ends were cut back, 1 base at V and 2 bases at J, with 18 bases in the middle. The CDR3 sequence is CASSQGILRGGTYEQYF. The CDR3 DNA reads as TGTGCCAGCAGCCAAGGGATTTTACGGGGAGGAACCTACGAGCAGTACTTC.

The chain employs TRBV11-2 and TRBJ1-1; D is undetermined. Trimming cost V 0 bases and J 9 bases, with 17 bases left between them. The CDR3 is made up of 15 amino acids. The germline gives CDR1 SGHAT, CDR2 FQNNGV. CDR3 sequence: CASSLDTLSGIQAFF. CDR3 in DNA: TGTGCCAGCAGCTTAGACACCCTATCTGGTATCCAAGCTTTCTTT.

In nucleotides, the CDR3 is TGTGCCAGCAGGTCGACGAGACAGAACTCCTACGAGCAGTACTTC. As protein: CASRSTRQNSYEQYF. The genes are TRBV7-2 and TRBJ2-7, with D perhaps TRBD1 (5 bases). The V and J ends lost 6 bases and 0 bases respectively, with 15 bases between them. Per the germline V gene, CDR1 is SGHTA and CDR2 is FQGNSA. This CDR3 has 15 amino acids.

The chain couples TRBV19 to TRBJ1-5, with 7 bases that match TRBD1. This CDR3 has 16 amino acids. Germline V CDR1 and CDR2: LNHDA, SQIVND (reference sequence). J was trimmed by 3 bases and V by 5 bases; bases with no gene match: 10. The CDR3 bases are TGTGCCAGTAGTGCCCGAACAGGGGCGATCAATCAGCCCCAGCATTTT. It codes for CASSARTGAINQPQHF.

This chain connects TRBV19 to TRBJ2-7; weak D call: TRBD2 (5 bases). The length of the CDR3 is 14 residues. Trimming took off 4 bases at V and 3 bases at J, with 13 bases between the two ends. CDR1 and CDR2 from the germline V gene are LNHDA and SQIVND (reference sequence). This CDR3 is CASSRAREGYEQYF. The CDR3, as DNA: TGTGCCAGTAGTAGGGCCCGGGAAGGCTACGAGCAGTACTTC.

The chain uses TRBV29-1 and TRBJ1-4; a weak D match, TRBD1 (5 bases). CDR1 and CDR2 (germline): SQVTM, ANQGSEA. Trimming stripped 4 bases from V and 5 bases from J, with 11 bases between. This CDR3 is built from 13 residues. The CDR3 region is CSVGRQGNEKLFF. CDR3 sequence (DNA): TGCAGCGTTGGTAGGCAGGGAAATGAAAAACTGTTTTTT.

This chain connects TRBV28 to TRBJ1-3; weak D call: TRBD1 (5 bases). The CDR3 has 10 residues. Germline V CDR1 and CDR2: MDHEN, SYDVKM. Trimming took 8 bases from V and 10 from J, leaving 9 bases between them. DNA of the CDR3: TGTGCCAGCGGAAGGGGTACCATATATTTT. Amino acids: CASGRGTIYF.

The chain employs TRBV9 and TRBJ1-1; D call uncertain. Germline CDR1 is SGDLS and CDR2 is YYNGEE. The CDR3 contains 11 residues. The ends were cut back, 2 bases at V and 6 bases at J, with 5 bases in the middle. Here the CDR3 reads CASSVGSEAFF. The DNA of the CDR3 is TGTGCCAGCAGCGTCGGTTCTGAAGCTTTCTTT.